Below, 22 T cell receptor beta chains from the same sample are listed, as sequenced in a study of blood T cell repertoires in COVID-19 (dated by TCRdb to 2019 to 2021). The library was made by the immunoSEQ multiplex PCR assay. The table comes from immuneACCESS by way of TCRdb, which keeps in-frame sequences with V and J called. Part of the clones is missing from these tables; in studies checked, under half for an unresolved V gene and the rest for unknown reasons. The sample table lists about 120,000 clones, around 89% of them with a count of one. Of the sample, around 10% falls within the top ten clones. The material sequenced was peripheral blood. Every receptor here comes from a man over 45 with acute or convalescent COVID-19.

The V gene is TRBV19, the J gene TRBJ1-1, with D unclear. V lost 6 bases and J 0 bases, leaving 8 bases between the germline ends. CDR1 and CDR2 (germline): LNHDA, SQIVND (reference sequence). The CDR3 contains 13 residues. CDR3 region: CASRKSLNTEAFF. CDR3 bases: TGTGCCAGTAGGAAGAGCTTGAACACTGAAGCTTTCTTT.

V is TRBV4-1 and J is TRBJ2-3, with a tentative D call TRBD2 (7 bases). CDR3 length: 18 amino acids. CDR1 is MGHRA, CDR2 YSYEKL, per germline. The V end was cut by 0 bases, the J end by 3 bases, with 19 bases between. CDR3 residues: CASSQDAFRGALTDTQYF. In nucleotides, the CDR3 is TGCGCCAGCAGCCAAGATGCCTTTCGGGGGGCCTTGACAGATACGCAGTATTTT.

Here the CDR3 DNA reads TGTGCCAGCAGCCAGGGGGCAAGTAATTCACCCCTCCACTTT. Amino acids: CASSQGASNSPLHF. The chain has TRBV7-9 and TRBJ1-6; TRBD1 aligns across 8 bases. This CDR3 has 14 residues. V lost 5 bases, J lost 6 bases, and 3 bases stayed unmatched. CDR1 and CDR2 from the germline V gene are SEHNR and FQNEAQ (reference sequence).

This clone came up once. This sequence joins TRBV10-3 and TRBJ2-7; a possible D gene is TRBD1 (7 bases). V lost 4 bases to trimming and J lost 4 bases, with 11 bases between them. CDR1 and CDR2 (germline): ENHRY, SYGVKD. There are 13 residues in the CDR3. CDR3 protein: CAISGQGGYEQYF. CDR3 bases: TGTGCCATCAGTGGACAGGGAGGTTACGAGCAGTACTTC.

The chain is built from TRBV5-4 and TRBJ1-2, with a possible D match to TRBD1 (6 bases). V was pared by 4 bases and J by 4 bases, with 14 bases between. The CDR3 is 14 amino acids. CDR1 is SGHNT and CDR2 is YYREEE in the germline V gene (reference sequence). CDR3 coding DNA: TGTGCCAGCAGCCCCGGGGGGGCCGGCTATGGCTACACCTTC. It specifies CASSPGGAGYGYTF.

The chain links TRBV5-5 to TRBJ2-5; D unclear. Trimming removed 3 bases at V and 5 bases at J, with 8 bases between. Germline V lookup: CDR1 SGHKS, CDR2 YYEKEE (reference sequence). This CDR3 region has 12 residues. The CDR3 DNA is TGTGCCAGCAGCTCAGCGATGGAGACCCAGTACTTC. Translating gives CASSSAMETQYF.

The rearrangement links TRBV19 to TRBJ1-6; possibly TRBD1 for D (5 bases). Germline V CDR1 and CDR2: LNHDA, SQIVND (reference sequence). Between the trimmed V and J ends, which lost 3 bases and 7 bases, there was a span of 10 bases. This CDR3 spans 14 amino acids. As DNA, the CDR3 is TGTGCCAGTAGTATCCGACAGCAGAATTCACCCCTCCACTTT. Its translation: CASSIRQQNSPLHF.

Comments on this clone: An end of the junction differs from the germline gene, which may be a read error. This chain joins TRBV5-1 and TRBJ2-2, with D unclear. This CDR3 has 16 amino acids. Germline CDR1 is SGHRS and CDR2 is YFSETQ. The DNA for the CDR3 is TGCGCCAGCAGTTTGGTAATAGCCAGAAACACCGGGGAGCTGTTTTTT. Translating gives CASSLVIARNTGELFF.

V gene TRBV28 combines with J gene TRBJ1-1; D not resolved. CDR1 and CDR2 from the germline V gene are MDHEN and SYDVKM. Deletions cut 5 bases from V and 4 bases from J, with 17 bases between. The CDR3 consists of 15 residues. The CDR3 reads CASSPRRMWSTEAFF. CDR3 DNA: TGTGCCAGCAGTCCTCGACGGATGTGGAGCACTGAAGCTTTCTTT.

The CDR3 bases are TGCGCCAGCAGCCGAGGACAGGGGGACACTGAAGCTTTCTTT. It translates to CASSRGQGDTEAFF. This chain joins TRBV5-1 and TRBJ1-1; 10 positions agree with TRBD1. CDR1 and CDR2 (germline): SGHRS, YFSETQ. The CDR3 is 14 amino acids. Trimming took 4 bases from V and 3 from J; bases not matched to a gene: 3.

The rearrangement joins TRBV7-8 to TRBJ1-5, with 8 bases that match TRBD1. Unmatched junction bases numbered 9, after V lost 5 bases and J lost 9 bases. The CDR3 is made up of 14 amino acids. Per germline, CDR1 SGHVS and CDR2 FQNEAQ. CDR3 DNA: TGTGCCAGCAGCCTACAGGGGGGGCAAGGGCCCCAGCATTTT. It codes for CASSLQGGQGPQHF.

The genes are TRBV5-6 and TRBJ2-1; TRBD2 is a possible D gene (5 bases). The V end lost 0 bases, the J end lost 12 bases, and 16 bases lay between the germline ends. The CDR3 totals 14 residues. CDR1 is SGHDT, CDR2 YYEEEE, per germline. This CDR3 is CASSLAVRRSRQFF. CDR3 coding DNA: TGTGCCAGCAGCTTGGCCGTTCGGAGGAGTAGGCAGTTCTTC.

CDR3 in DNA: TGCGCCAGCAGCTTGGACAGCAGAGTAGCGGGACTTTACAATGAGCAGTTCTTC. Its translation is CASSLDSRVAGLYNEQFF. The rearrangement uses TRBV5-1 and TRBJ2-1; 8 nucleotides match TRBD2. Germline V CDR1 and CDR2: SGHRS, YFSETQ. The V and J ends lost 0 bases and 4 bases, in that order; junction bases with no gene match: 12. CDR3 length equals 18 residues. Combining the CDR3 with reference TRBV5-1 and TRBJ2-1 gives the whole variable domain KAGVTQTPRYLIKTRGQQVTLSCSPISGHRSVSWYQQTPGQGLQFLFEYFSETQRNKGNFPGRFSGRQFSNSRSEMNVSTLELGDSALYLCASSLDSRVAGLYNEQFFGPGTRLTVL.

This chain connects TRBV3-1 (or the pseudogene TRBV3-2) to TRBJ1-6; TRBD1 matches 10 bases. The CDR3 has 16 amino acids. J lost 10 bases, V lost 3 bases, and 9 bases had no gene match. Per the germline V gene, CDR1 is LGHDT and CDR2 is YNNKEL (reference sequence). CDR3 sequence reads: CASSHRGTGERSPLHF. The CDR3 bases are TGTGCCAGCAGCCACCGAGGGACAGGGGAGAGATCACCCCTCCACTTT.

The chain couples TRBV5-1 to TRBJ2-3; no clear D. CDR1 and CDR2 from the germline V gene are SGHRS and YFSETQ. V lost 5 bases and J 4 bases, leaving 11 bases between the germline ends. The CDR3 runs 13 residues. The CDR3 DNA reads as TGCGCCAGCAGTTCGCTCACGGCAGATACGCAGTATTTT. It specifies CASSSLTADTQYF.

This clone was counted between two and nine times. The V call is TRBV3-1 (or the pseudogene TRBV3-2), the J call TRBJ2-7; TRBD2 is a possible D gene (6 bases). There are 13 residues in the CDR3. Trimming took off 5 bases at V and 3 bases at J, with 11 bases between the two ends. Germline CDR1 is LGHDT and CDR2 is YNNKEL (reference sequence). CDR3: CASSSGLIYEQYF. The DNA of the CDR3 is TGTGCCAGCAGCTCGGGACTTATCTACGAGCAGTACTTC.

The chain uses TRBV18 and TRBJ1-4; 7 bases are shared with TRBD1. Germline V gene data show CDR1 as KGHSH and CDR2 as LQKENI. The trim removed 7 bases at V and 4 bases at J, leaving 9 bases unmatched. The CDR3 is 15 residues long. CDR3 DNA: TGTGCCAGCTTAGCACCGGGACAGCGTAATGAAAAACTGTTTTTT. This codes for CASLAPGQRNEKLFF.

This clone was seen a few times. This chain joins TRBV5-1 and TRBJ1-1, with D perhaps matching TRBD1 (5 bases). Germline values: CDR1 SGHRS, CDR2 YFSETQ. The CDR3 totals 15 residues. V gave up 2 bases and J gave up 3 bases, with 14 bases separating them. The CDR3 spells CASSLRGLTDTEAFF. For the CDR3, the DNA is TGCGCCAGCAGCTTAAGGGGCCTCACCGACACTGAAGCTTTCTTT.

The chain combines TRBV6-4 with TRBJ2-1; 9 positions match TRBD2. V dropped 0 bases and J dropped 3; count of bases not matched to a gene: 0. There are 15 residues in the CDR3. Germline V gene sequence: CDR1 MRHNA, CDR2 SNTAGT. CDR3 in DNA: TGTGCCAGCAGTGACTCGACTAGCGGCTACAATGAGCAGTTCTTC. Its protein is CASSDSTSGYNEQFF.

This chain links TRBV9 with TRBJ1-1; TRBD1 agrees at 9 bases. Per the germline V gene, CDR1 is SGDLS and CDR2 is YYNGEE. The CDR3 consists of 14 residues. Trimming cost V 3 bases and J 10 bases; bases outside gene matches: 10. CDR3 sequence reads: CASSALSGQGGAFF. Written as DNA, the CDR3 is TGTGCCAGCAGCGCACTTTCGGGACAGGGCGGAGCTTTCTTT.

The chain combines TRBV7-3 with TRBJ1-1, with unresolved D. The ends were cut back, 1 base at V and 3 bases at J, with 15 bases in the middle. This CDR3 contains 16 residues. Germline V CDR1 and CDR2: SGHTA, FQGTGA. The CDR3 DNA sequence: TGTGCCAGCAGCTTAATAACCCGCCTACGTCACACTGAAGCTTTCTTT. It yields the protein CASSLITRLRHTEAFF.

The rearrangement joins TRBV28 to TRBJ2-3; 13 nucleotides match TRBD2. The CDR3 has 17 residues. Losses at the gene ends were 2 bases for V and 5 bases for J; bases not matched to a gene: 7. Germline lookup yields CDR1 MDHEN and CDR2 SYDVKM. In nucleotides, the CDR3 is TGTGCCAGCAGTTTAGATACTAGCGGGGGGGCCAGAGATACGCAGTATTTT. Its protein is CASSLDTSGGARDTQYF.